The clone carrying this TCR beta chain showed up just a few times. This sample stems from a study of human T cells and chemical hapten exposure. The time point denotes: healthy volunteer bleed at 6 weeks. Someone pulled total RNA out of unfractionated whole blood. In TCRdb, the RACE reads were re-called with MiXCR into one record per CDR3 protein. This table has 65,000 to 95,000 distinct CDR3 sequences, over 6.5% appearing once. This CDR3 region has 17 residues. The junction had 11 bases not matched to a gene; V was cut back by 4 bases and J by 0 bases. CDR1 is SGDLS and CDR2 is YYNGEE in the germline V gene.

The sample consisted of whole blood. This chain uses TRBV9 with TRBJ2-3, with TRBD2 identical over 7 bases. The receptor comes from a female donor in good health. Some clones in this sample may be carry-over from other donors' samples. CDR3 loop: CASSSSGRGSSTDTQYF. The CDR3 region has the DNA TGTGCCAGCAGCTCTTCCGGGCGGGGGTCCAGCACAGATACGCAGTATTTT.